This entry is about one T cell receptor (beta chain). What it binds is not known. This specimen belongs to a study of T cells in women clearing cervical HPV infection. For the study at large: Case blood was drawn when the lesion was first found; control blood after infection became undetectable.

Study-level results: Richness differences could reflect unmeasured T-cell content per sample. Richness plus V gene abundances separated cases from controls with AUC 0.65 to 0.85. Effector/memory and HPV-specific T cells were not isolated, and association timing is unknown.

Sequenced by immunoSEQ multiplex PCR; TCRdb stores in-frame clones only, minus some. The sample holds tens of thousands of clones. This clonotype was obtained from a woman between 18 and 75 years old with a cervical HPV16 infection that either progressed to CIN3+ or cleared (not recorded which). The sequencing input was blood buffy coat.

The CDR3 reads CAWSVTSGRETQYF. Partial CDR3 DNA: TGTGCCTGGAGTGTAACTAGCGGGAGAGAGACC. The rearrangement uses TRBV30 and TRBJ2-5, with 11 bases matching TRBD2. The observed sequence ends 3 residues before the CDR3 terminus, with the missing tail filled in from the germline J gene. The CDR3 is 14 residues long. CDR1 is GTSNPN, CDR2 SVGIG, per germline (reference sequence). After removal of 0 bases from V and 4 bases from J, the junction contained 1 base not matched to a gene.